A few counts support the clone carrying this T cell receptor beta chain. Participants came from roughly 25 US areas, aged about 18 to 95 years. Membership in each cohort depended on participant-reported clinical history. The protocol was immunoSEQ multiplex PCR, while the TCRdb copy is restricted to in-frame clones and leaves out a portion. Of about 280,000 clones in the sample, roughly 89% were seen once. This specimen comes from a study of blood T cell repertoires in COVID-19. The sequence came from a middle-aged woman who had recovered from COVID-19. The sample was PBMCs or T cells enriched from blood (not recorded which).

CDR3 coding DNA: TGTGCCAGTAGTATGAGGACAGGGGTCATTGAAGCTTTCTTT. Its protein product is CASSMRTGVIEAFF. The chain joins TRBV19 to TRBJ1-1; 9 nucleotides line up with TRBD1. After removal of 3 bases from V and 7 bases from J, the junction contained 6 bases not matched to a gene. Germline V gene lookup returns CDR1 LNHDA and CDR2 SQIVND (reference sequence). This CDR3 comprises 14 residues. Full variable domain (remainder filled in from reference TRBV19 and TRBJ1-1): DGGITQSPKYLFRKEGQNVTLSCEQNLNHDAMYWYRQDPGQGLRLIYYSQIVNDFQKGDIAEGYSVSREKKESFPLTVTSAQKNPTAFYLCASSMRTGVIEAFFGQGTRLTVV.